The 15 T cell receptor beta chains given below trace back to one sample, sequenced in a study of blood T cell repertoires in COVID-19 (dated by TCRdb to about 2020). The receptor library was made with the immunoSEQ multiplex PCR assay. This is the immuneACCESS table as TCRdb keeps it, with only in-frame sequences that have V and J called. A part of the clones is gone; compared with another copy, unresolved V genes explain less than half, and the rest is unexplained. The sample table lists a few hundred thousand clones, more than 80% of them with a count of one. The ten largest account for over 1% of the sample. The specimen was PBMCs or T cells enriched from blood (not recorded which). All receptors derive from a young man who had recovered from COVID-19.

This clone was recorded only once. The genes are TRBV4-3 and TRBJ2-2; D is unclear. The CDR3 spans 15 residues. The germline gives CDR1 LGHNA, CDR2 YSLEER. V shed 0 bases and J shed 1 base, with 6 bases lying between them. CDR3 nucleotides: TGCGCCAGCAGCCAAGATTCTTGGAACACCGGGGAGCTGTTTTTT. This gives the protein CASSQDSWNTGELFF.

DNA for the CDR3: TGTGCCAGCAGTATCCCAATAGCGGGAGCTCGGACGCAGTATTTT. This gives the protein CASSIPIAGARTQYF. This chain joins TRBV28 and TRBJ2-3; 9 nucleotides align to TRBD2. Unmatched junction bases numbered 12, after V lost 5 bases and J lost 9 bases. Germline V gene data show CDR1 as MDHEN and CDR2 as SYDVKM. The CDR3 contains 15 residues.

This chain joins TRBV28 and TRBJ2-2; no firm D call. The length of the CDR3 is 15 residues. CDR1 is MDHEN and CDR2 is SYDVKM in the germline V gene. Deletions cut 0 bases from V and 5 bases from J, with 10 bases between. The CDR3 region is CASSLWADSTGELFF. The CDR3 DNA reads as TGTGCCAGCAGTTTATGGGCCGACTCGACCGGGGAGCTGTTTTTT.

CDR3 region: CASARTRQETQYF. CDR3 bases: TGTGCCAGCGCGAGGACAAGACAAGAGACCCAGTACTTC. The chain uses TRBV6-5 and TRBJ2-5; D possibly corresponds to TRBD1 (5 bases). The CDR3 is made up of 13 amino acids. Trimming took off 8 bases at V and 2 bases at J, with 12 bases between the two ends. Germline-derived CDR1 and CDR2 are MNHEY and SVGAGI.

This sequence joins TRBV9 and TRBJ1-1; 7 positions agree with TRBD1. Looked up from germline, CDR1 is SGDLS and CDR2 is YYNGEE. The J segment lost 0 bases and the V segment lost 3 bases, leaving 5 bases of the junction unmatched. This CDR3 spans 15 amino acids. CDR3 in amino acids: CASSAGTAMNTEAFF. Written as DNA, the CDR3 is TGTGCCAGCAGCGCCGGGACAGCTATGAACACTGAAGCTTTCTTT.

V is TRBV4-2 and J is TRBJ2-7; 8 nucleotides match TRBD2. The CDR3 covers 16 residues. The germline gives CDR1 LGHNA, CDR2 YNFKEQ. V was clipped by 2 bases and J by 5 bases; unmatched bases: 11. This chain's CDR3 is CASSQIEGGGHDEQYF. CDR3 nucleotide sequence: TGTGCCAGCAGCCAAATAGAGGGCGGGGGGCACGACGAGCAGTACTTC.

The chain joins TRBV19 to TRBJ1-2, with 8 bases that match TRBD1. With V trimmed by 5 bases and J by 3 bases, 14 bases remained unmatched. Looked up from germline, CDR1 is LNHDA and CDR2 is SQIVND (reference sequence). This CDR3 spans 17 amino acids. CDR3 sequence reads: CASSGPDRELEDYGYTF. The CDR3 DNA is TGTGCCAGTAGTGGCCCGGACAGGGAGTTGGAGGACTATGGCTACACCTTC.

The CDR3 loop reads CASSLWAGKETQYF. The CDR3 DNA reads as TGTGCCAGCAGCTTATGGGCAGGGAAAGAGACCCAGTACTTC. This chain joins TRBV11-2 and TRBJ2-5; perhaps TRBD1 as D (5 bases). The CDR3 contains 14 residues. The ends were cut back, 2 bases at V and 3 bases at J, with 10 bases in the middle. The germline gives CDR1 SGHAT, CDR2 FQNNGV.

J is TRBJ1-2 and V is TRBV15, with a possible D match to TRBD1 (5 bases). Trimming stripped 0 bases from V and 5 bases from J, with 13 bases between. Germline CDR1 reads LNHNV; CDR2 reads YYDKDF (reference sequence). CDR3 length: 15 residues. CDR3 amino acids: CATSRDLAGWYGYTF. The DNA of the CDR3 is TGTGCCACCAGCAGAGATCTGGCAGGGTGGTATGGCTACACCTTC.

This chain connects TRBV7-6 to TRBJ2-3; 7 bases fit TRBD2. With 1 base clipped from V and 3 bases from J, the junction kept 7 bases outside the gene matches. CDR1 and CDR2 from the germline V gene are SGHVS and FNYEAQ. There are 16 residues in the CDR3. CDR3 bases: TGTGCCAGCAGCTTAGTATTACGCGGGGGTACAGATACGCAGTATTTT. Translated, it gives CASSLVLRGGTDTQYF.

The rearrangement uses TRBV18 and TRBJ2-5; possible D gene TRBD2, 6 bases. The CDR3 is 14 residues long. CDR1 is KGHSH and CDR2 is LQKENI in the germline V gene. V was cut by 3 bases and J by 5 bases, with 13 bases left in between. The CDR3 sequence is CASSPGLNGETQYF. CDR3 nucleotide sequence: TGTGCCAGCTCACCGGGACTGAATGGGGAGACCCAGTACTTC.

V gene TRBV11-2 combines with J gene TRBJ2-7, with 13 bases aligning to TRBD2. Per germline, CDR1 SGHAT and CDR2 FQNNGV. The CDR3 has 16 amino acids. Trimming took 4 bases from V and 4 from J; bases not matched to a gene: 7. The CDR3 protein is CASSSRLAGGFYEQYF. CDR3 coding DNA: TGTGCCAGCAGCTCCCGACTAGCGGGAGGTTTTTACGAGCAGTACTTC. The whole variable domain, filled in from reference TRBV11-2 and TRBJ2-7, reads EAGVAQSPRYKIIEKRQSVAFWCNPISGHATLYWYQQILGQGPKLLIQFQNNGVVDDSQLPKDRFSAERLKGVDSTLKIQPAKLEDSAVYLCASSSRLAGGFYEQYFGPGTRLTVT.

The chain carries TRBV20-1 and TRBJ1-2, with D perhaps matching TRBD1 (5 bases). The CDR3 is 13 amino acids. Germline loops: CDR1 DFQATT, CDR2 SNEGSKA (reference sequence). V was trimmed by 3 bases and J by 4 bases, leaving 12 bases between them. CDR3 amino acids: CSASQGSGYGYTF. CDR3 nucleotide sequence: TGCAGTGCTAGTCAGGGTTCGGGCTATGGCTACACCTTC.

The chain employs TRBV29-1 and TRBJ1-4, with a tentative D call TRBD1 (6 bases). Trimming left V 4 bases short and J 8 bases short, with 14 bases between. The germline CDR1 and CDR2 sequences are SQVTM and ANQGSEA. This CDR3 has 13 amino acids. The CDR3 sequence: CSVAAGAGEKLFF. In DNA, the CDR3 is TGCAGCGTTGCAGCAGGGGCAGGGGAAAAACTGTTTTTT.

A remark on this clone: Other nucleotide sequences from this sample produce the same CDR3. The V gene is TRBV6-5, the J gene TRBJ2-7, with D possibly being TRBD2 (6 bases). The V gene's germline CDR1 is MNHEY and CDR2 SVGAGI. The CDR3 contains 13 residues. V lost 5 bases and J lost 1, with 9 bases in between. CDR3 residues: CASSRGLSYEQYF. The CDR3, as DNA: TGTGCCAGCAGTCGGGGACTGTCCTACGAGCAGTACTTC.